The rows below give T cell receptor beta chains drawn from one sample of a study of T cells after posttransplantation cyclophosphamide. Clones were read by immunoSEQ multiplex PCR, and TCRdb kept only the in-frame ones, dropping some. The repertoire consists of tens of thousands of clones, none detected only once. Input material: PBMCs. Receptors were obtained from a middle-aged man in good health, CMV-negative, and a related stem cell transplant donor. Both conserved end residues are part of each CDR3. Each record gives: D gene, clone size, J gene, V gene, CDR3 protein, CDR3 DNA. The D gene is left open where the match is weak. Size tells how often a clone was seen, or its class if it is expanded.

TRBD2,few,TRBJ2-1,TRBV11-2,CASSFALRGLALYNEQFF,TGTGCCAGCAGCTTCGCACTGCGGGGACTAGCGCTTTACAATGAGCAGTTCTTC
NA,many,TRBJ2-2,TRBV2,CASSSTGRDTGELFF,TGTGCCAGCAGTTCCACAGGGAGGGACACCGGGGAGCTGTTTTTT
NA,many,TRBJ1-1,TRBV2,CASGWPGTEAFF,TGTGCCAGCGGTTGGCCGGGCACTGAAGCTTTCTTT
NA,many,TRBJ2-2,TRBV6-5,CASRPSGEEKLFF,TGTGCCAGTCGACCCTCGGGGGAAGAGAAGCTGTTTTTT
NA,many,TRBJ2-6,TRBV12-5,CASGLASSGANVLTF,TGTGCTAGTGGTTTGGCCAGCTCTGGGGCCAACGTCCTGACTTTC
NA,many,TRBJ2-3,TRBV9,CASSVGGETDTQYF,TGTGCCAGCAGCGTAGGGGGCGAAACAGATACGCAGTATTTT
TRBD1,many,TRBJ1-5,TRBV19,CASGTGGWQPQHF,TGTGCCAGTGGGACAGGGGGCTGGCAGCCCCAGCATTTT
TRBD2,many,TRBJ2-5,TRBV19,CASSWTSGDQETQYF,TGTGCCAGTAGCTGGACTAGCGGGGACCAAGAGACCCAGTACTTC
TRBD2,many,TRBJ2-1,TRBV4-2,CASSLSSGGSYNEQFF,TGTGCCAGCAGCCTAAGTAGCGGGGGCTCCTACAATGAGCAGTTCTTC
TRBD2,many,TRBJ2-7,TRBV5-8,CASSLRAGGSSSYEQYF,TGTGCCAGCAGCCTCCGAGCGGGGGGTAGTAGCTCCTACGAGCAGTACTTC
NA,many,TRBJ2-1,TRBV6-6,CASSYGQGRGNEQFF,TGTGCCAGCAGTTACGGTCAGGGGAGGGGCAATGAGCAGTTCTTC
TRBD1,many,TRBJ2-5,TRBV6-5,CASRTGLAETQYF,TGTGCCAGCAGGACAGGGTTGGCAGAGACCCAGTACTTC
NA,many,TRBJ2-3,TRBV21-1,CASSKLREEGGTDTQYF,TGTGCCAGCAGCAAACTAAGGGAAGAAGGGGGCACAGATACGCAGTATTTT
TRBD2,many,TRBJ2-1,TRBV15,CATSRERGGSYNEQFF,TGTGCCACCAGCAGAGAACGGGGAGGGAGCTACAATGAGCAGTTCTTC
TRBD1,many,TRBJ1-1,TRBV19,CASRDNRGRSEAFF,TGTGCCAGTAGGGATAACAGGGGGCGCAGTGAAGCTTTCTTT
NA,many,TRBJ1-3,TRBV11-2,CASSHSGNTIYF,TGTGCCAGCAGCCACTCTGGAAACACCATATATTTT